This is a list of T cell receptor beta chains from one sample in a study of blood T cell repertoires in COVID-19. Using immunoSEQ multiplex PCR, the repertoire was profiled, and TCRdb retains in-frame clones only, with some absent. The table shows under 250,000 clones, with approximately 85% occurring only once. The source material was peripheral blood. The receptor set was obtained from a woman in her 50s with active or convalescent COVID-19. The CDR3 runs from the conserved cysteine through the conserved F or W. The D gene is left open where the match is weak. Where a row states a size, it is once, few, many or the class of an expanded clone; other rows omit it.

d_gene | j_gene | v_gene | len | abundance | CDR3aa | CDR3nt
- | TRBJ1-2 | TRBV12-3/TRBV12-4 | 13 | few | CASSSDTNYGYTF | TGTGCCAGCAGTTCAGATACTAACTATGGCTACACCTTC
- | TRBJ1-2 | TRBV6-4 | 15 | - | CASSAGKREGGGYTF | TGTGCCAGCAGCGCCGGGAAAAGGGAAGGGGGTGGCTACACCTTC
TRBD2 | TRBJ2-2 | TRBV19 | 18 | - | CASSISVREGSLTGELFF | TGTGCCAGTAGTATAAGTGTTCGGGAGGGCAGCCTCACCGGGGAGCTGTTTTTT
- | TRBJ2-5 | TRBV7-9 | 13 | - | CASSRDSQETQYF | TGTGCCAGCAGCCGGGACTCTCAAGAGACCCAGTACTTC
TRBD1 | TRBJ1-2 | TRBV19 | 15 | - | CASTSWGTGGGGYTF | TGTGCCAGTACTTCCTGGGGGACAGGTGGTGGAGGCTACACCTTC
TRBD2 | TRBJ2-1 | TRBV5-6 | 15 | - | CASSSWGLAGSEQFF | TGTGCCAGCAGCTCCTGGGGACTAGCGGGATCCGAGCAGTTCTTC
TRBD1 | TRBJ1-6 | TRBV3-1/TRBV3-2 | 15 | - | CASSPGQGYNSPLHF | TGTGCCAGCAGCCCCGGACAGGGATACAATTCACCCCTCCACTTT
TRBD1 | TRBJ1-6 | TRBV18 | 17 | few | CASSPLGTASTDSPLHF | TGTGCCAGCTCACCCCTTGGGACAGCGTCGACGGATTCACCCCTCCACTTT
TRBD2 | TRBJ2-1 | TRBV5-1 | 19 | few | CASSYRGTSGGWVGDEQFF | TGCGCCAGCAGCTACCGAGGGACTAGCGGGGGATGGGTGGGCGATGAGCAGTTCTTC
- | TRBJ1-5 | TRBV3-1/TRBV3-2 | 14 | - | CASSQLISNQPQHF | TGTGCCAGCAGCCAGTTAATAAGCAATCAGCCCCAGCATTTT
- | TRBJ2-4 | TRBV7-6 | 18 | - | CASSLGSDTGMSKNIQYF | TGTGCCAGCAGCTTAGGATCCGATACAGGGATGTCCAAAAACATTCAGTACTTC
- | TRBJ2-2 | TRBV27 | 14 | - | CASSFTGITGELFF | TGTGCCAGCAGTTTTACAGGGATCACCGGGGAGCTGTTTTTT
TRBD1 | TRBJ2-5 | TRBV6-1 | 14 | - | CASSDTGGVETQYF | TGTGCCAGCAGTGATACAGGGGGCGTAGAGACCCAGTACTTC
- | TRBJ2-6 | TRBV2 | 13 | - | CASRGAGANVLTF | TGTGCCAGCAGGGGAGCAGGGGCCAACGTCCTGACTTTC
- | TRBJ1-3 | TRBV6-5 | 13 | - | CASAPRVRNTIYF | TGTGCCAGCGCCCCCCGGGTGCGGAACACCATATATTTT
- | TRBJ2-5 | TRBV13 | 13 | - | CASSAELAGTQYF | TGTGCCAGCAGCGCTGAGCTAGCCGGGACCCAGTACTTC
- | TRBJ1-6 | TRBV6-5 | 14 | once | CASRLQGLNSPLHF | TGTGCCAGCAGGCTACAGGGTCTTAATTCACCCCTCCACTTT
TRBD1 | TRBJ1-1 | TRBV6-5 | 14 | - | CASRPQGAHTEAFF | TGTGCCAGCCGACCACAGGGGGCGCACACTGAAGCTTTCTTT
TRBD2 | TRBJ2-1 | TRBV2 | 15 | - | CASSTLAGANNEQFF | TGTGCCAGCAGTACACTAGCGGGAGCGAACAATGAGCAGTTCTTC
- | TRBJ2-3 | TRBV14 | 17 | few | CASSPRRGTPSTDTQYF | TGTGCCAGCAGCCCGCGACGGGGGACCCCTAGCACAGATACGCAGTATTTT
- | TRBJ1-5 | TRBV19 | 15 | - | CASSMRGGASQPQHF | TGTGCCAGTAGTATGCGTGGGGGGGCAAGTCAGCCCCAGCATTTT
TRBD2 | TRBJ2-5 | TRBV4-2 | 17 | - | CASSPEASGGARETQYF | TGTGCCAGCAGCCCGGAGGCTAGCGGGGGGGCCCGGGAGACCCAGTACTTC
TRBD1 | TRBJ2-2 | TRBV7-3 | 12 | - | CASSLDRVELFF | TGTGCCAGCAGCTTAGACAGGGTGGAGCTGTTTTTT
- | TRBJ1-2 | TRBV10-3 | 12 | - | CAISDNGYGYTF | TGTGCCATCAGTGATAACGGCTATGGCTACACCTTC
- | TRBJ2-7 | TRBV10-1 | 15 | - | CASSESGRTPYEQYF | TGCGCCAGCAGTGAGTCGGGCCGGACACCCTACGAGCAGTACTTC
- | TRBJ1-2 | TRBV2 | 14 | - | CASSAGQSGYGYTF | TGTGCCAGCAGCGCCGGACAGTCGGGCTATGGCTACACCTTC
TRBD2 | TRBJ2-1 | TRBV3-1/TRBV3-2 | 15 | - | CASSQGGGRYNEQFF | TGTGCCAGCAGCCAAGGTGGCGGGAGGTACAATGAGCAGTTCTTC
TRBD1 | TRBJ1-1 | TRBV19 | 17 | few | CASWDGGTGESGTEAFF | TGTGCCAGTTGGGATGGCGGGACAGGTGAAAGTGGCACTGAAGCTTTCTTT
- | TRBJ1-1 | TRBV24-1 | 12 | - | CATAEGATEAFF | TGTGCCACCGCGGAGGGAGCCACTGAAGCTTTCTTT
- | TRBJ1-2 | TRBV6-1 | 14 | - | CASSEALLALVYTF | TGTGCCAGCAGTGAAGCGCTTCTTGCTCTAGTCTACACCTTC
TRBD2 | TRBJ2-7 | TRBV11-3 | 13 | - | CASSLEGGYEQYF | TGTGCCAGCAGCCTGGAGGGAGGGTACGAGCAGTACTTC